One sample yielded the 18 T cell receptor beta chains listed below, sequenced in a study of CD8 T cells in Susac syndrome. Random hexamers were used to reverse transcribe the RNA input (about 0.45 to 1 ug). Each CDR3 protein gets one entry after TCRdb re-called the immunoSEQ multiplex PCR reads with MiXCR. The sample lists around 160,000 distinct CDR3 sequences, just under 95% occurring once. The sample taken for sequencing was CD4+ T cells from PBMCs. The receptor set was obtained from a human donor in good health.

This clonotype has a single count. The chain is built from TRBV29-1 and TRBJ2-3, with D perhaps matching TRBD1 (5 bases). The CDR3 runs 13 residues. V lost 1 base, J lost 3 bases, and 8 bases lay in between. CDR1 and CDR2 from the germline V gene are SQVTM and ANQGSEA. The CDR3 here is CSVEVAGTDTQYF. Here the CDR3 DNA reads TGCAGCGTTGAAGTCGCAGGGACAGATACGCAGTATTTT.

This chain joins TRBV7-3 and TRBJ2-4, with D unresolved. The germline V gene encodes CDR1 SGHTA and CDR2 FQGTGA. This CDR3 is 13 amino acids long. The germline V and J ends were trimmed by 2 bases and 5 bases, with 7 bases remaining between them. The CDR3 nucleotides are TGTGCCAGCAGCTTAGGGTGGGAAAACATTCAGTACTTC. As protein: CASSLGWENIQYF.

CDR3 sequence reads: CASSLEGTSSYNEQFF. DNA of the CDR3: TGTGCCAGCAGCCTCGAGGGCACAAGCTCCTACAATGAGCAGTTCTTC. V is TRBV6-4 and J is TRBJ2-1; possibly TRBD2 for D (5 bases). CDR3 size: 16 residues. Germline loops: CDR1 MRHNA, CDR2 SNTAGT. Trimming removed 6 bases at V and 0 bases at J, with 15 bases between.

This chain connects TRBV28 to TRBJ1-2; 7 nucleotides line up with TRBD1. The CDR3 length is 14 residues. CDR1 MDHEN and CDR2 SYDVKM come from the germline V gene. V shed 8 bases, J shed 3 bases, and the junction held 9 bases outside the gene matches. The CDR3 loop is CASQNRGRDYGYTF. CDR3 DNA: TGTGCCAGCCAAAACAGGGGTAGGGACTATGGCTACACCTTC.

V gene TRBV20-1 combines with J gene TRBJ1-2; 7 bases map to TRBD1. The trim removed 1 base at V and 4 bases at J, leaving 3 bases unmatched. Germline CDR1 and CDR2: DFQATT and SNEGSKA (reference sequence). The CDR3 sequence is 13 residues long. CDR3 loop: CSARVDRVYGYTF. The CDR3 DNA follows: TGCAGTGCTAGAGTAGACAGGGTCTATGGCTACACCTTC.

CDR3 loop: CASSYVGEQFF. For the CDR3, the DNA is TGTGCCAGCAGTTACGTCGGTGAGCAGTTCTTC. The genes are TRBV6-2 or TRBV6-3 and TRBJ2-1; D gene uncertain. Germline lookup yields CDR1 MNHEY and CDR2 SVGEGT. This CDR3 is built from 11 residues. Trimming pared 2 bases from V and 9 bases from J, leaving 5 bases between.

The chain joins TRBV4-3 to TRBJ1-2, with D unresolved. Germline CDR1 LGHNA, CDR2 YSLEER. The CDR3 loop spans 15 amino acids. V was cut by 1 base and J by 0 bases, with 9 bases left in between. The CDR3: CASSQVIRTNYGYTF. CDR3 nucleotides: TGCGCCAGCAGCCAAGTTATAAGGACTAACTATGGCTACACCTTC.

This chain uses TRBV20-1 with TRBJ2-7; 7 bases are a match to TRBD1. CDR1 DFQATT and CDR2 SNEGSKA come from the germline V gene (reference sequence). The CDR3 loop spans 13 amino acids. J lost 5 bases, V lost 0 bases, and 4 bases had no gene match. The CDR3 sequence is CSARDPTGDEQYF. The CDR3 DNA follows: TGCAGTGCTAGAGACCCAACAGGGGACGAGCAGTACTTC.

The chain links TRBV25-1 to TRBJ1-5; tentatively, D is TRBD1 (6 bases). The CDR3 runs to 15 residues. V was pared by 5 bases and J by 3 bases, with 14 bases between. Per the germline V gene, CDR1 is MGHDK and CDR2 is SYGVNS. CDR3 region: CASSQSGVINQPQHF. The CDR3 DNA is TGTGCCAGCAGTCAATCAGGGGTGATCAATCAGCCCCAGCATTTT.

This chain joins TRBV29-1 and TRBJ1-2; 8 bases fit TRBD1. V was clipped by 4 bases and J by 8 bases; unmatched bases: 9. This CDR3 is 13 amino acids long. Looked up from germline, CDR1 is SQVTM and CDR2 is ANQGSEA. The CDR3 nucleotides are TGCAGCGTTGGGACCCTAAGACAGGGGGGCTACACCTTC. Translating gives CSVGTLRQGGYTF.

CDR3 sequence reads: CASSPGSQETQYF. CDR3 bases: TGTGCCAGCTCACCAGGCTCTCAAGAGACCCAGTACTTC. The rearrangement links TRBV18 to TRBJ2-5; D is unresolved. The CDR3 covers 13 residues. Looked up from germline, CDR1 is KGHSH and CDR2 is LQKENI. V lost 2 bases and J lost 2, with 6 bases in between.

The chain is built from TRBV6-6 and TRBJ2-7; D remains unclear. The CDR3 is made up of 13 amino acids. V was trimmed by 0 bases and J by 5 bases, leaving 8 bases between them. CDR1 is MNHNY and CDR2 is SVGAGI in the germline V gene (reference sequence). The CDR3 reads CASSYSNWNEQYF. The DNA of the CDR3 is TGTGCCAGCAGTTACTCAAATTGGAACGAGCAGTACTTC.

The chain links TRBV30 to TRBJ1-5; perhaps TRBD1 as D (6 bases). V shed 7 bases and J shed 7 bases, with 17 bases lying between them. The CDR3 consists of 13 residues. The germline gives CDR1 GTSNPN, CDR2 SVGIG (reference sequence). The CDR3 protein is CAYADDRNQPQHF. CDR3 sequence (DNA): TGTGCCTACGCGGACGACAGGAACCAGCCCCAGCATTTT. The whole variable domain, remainder taken from reference TRBV30 and TRBJ1-5, is SQTIHQWPATLVQPVGSPLSLECTVEGTSNPNLYWYRQAAGRGLQLLFYSVGIGQISSEVPQNLSASRPQDRQFILSSKKLLLSDSGFYLCAYADDRNQPQHFGDGTRLSIL.

The genes are TRBV10-3 and TRBJ1-6; 8 bases map to TRBD1. The CDR3 extends over 16 amino acids. The germline gives CDR1 ENHRY, CDR2 SYGVKD. Trimming cost V 3 bases and J 7 bases; bases outside gene matches: 8. CDR3 region: CAISEPGQGPNSPLHF. The CDR3 nucleotides are TGTGCCATCAGTGAACCTGGACAGGGACCGAATTCACCCCTCCACTTT.

This clonotype was detected once. This chain uses TRBV29-1 with TRBJ1-2; D gene uncertain. V lost 4 bases, J lost 6 bases, and 9 bases lay in between. CDR1 and CDR2 (germline): SQVTM, ANQGSEA. This CDR3 is built from 11 residues. The CDR3 loop reads CSVAGSHGYTF. The CDR3 DNA reads as TGCAGCGTTGCGGGTTCCCATGGCTACACCTTC.

The chain employs TRBV6-5 and TRBJ2-1; TRBD2 matches 8 bases. Trimming took 2 bases from V and 7 from J; bases not matched to a gene: 7. The germline V gene encodes CDR1 MNHEY and CDR2 SVGAGI. The CDR3 length is 15 residues. The CDR3 DNA reads TGTGCCAGCAGTTACCAGCGGGGGACAAAGAATGAGCAGTTCTTC. This codes for CASSYQRGTKNEQFF.

The chain employs TRBV20-1 and TRBJ2-7, with TRBD2 identical over 9 bases. Germline assignment: CDR1 DFQATT and CDR2 SNEGSKA (reference sequence). The CDR3 sequence is 14 residues long. V lost 6 bases to trimming and J lost 6 bases; unmatched junction nucleotides: 12. CDR3 loop: CSAKGLAGPLEQYF. The CDR3 DNA reads TGCAGTGCCAAGGGACTAGCAGGGCCCCTCGAGCAGTACTTC.

The CDR3 loop reads CASSLDRGNTEAFF. The CDR3 region has the DNA TGTGCCAGCAGCTTGGACAGGGGGAACACTGAAGCTTTCTTT. The V gene is TRBV5-6, the J gene TRBJ1-1, with TRBD1 identical over 7 bases. The germline gives CDR1 SGHDT, CDR2 YYEEEE. This CDR3 is built from 14 residues. After removal of 0 bases from V and 1 base from J, the junction contained 0 bases not matched to a gene.